This TCR beta chain emerged from a study of CD8 T cells in ankylosing spondylitis. Regarding this clonotype: Its specificity is unknown.

Germline trimming cut 0 bases from V and 2 bases from J; bases unmatched to any gene: 5. The CDR3 totals 16 residues. Germline values: CDR1 SGHRS, CDR2 YFSETQ. TCRdb reanalysed the 5' RACE reads using MiXCR and keeps one entry per CDR3 protein. The sample lists under 300,000 distinct CDR3 sequences; around 10% were seen once. Study results and caveats: A motif in TCR beta, a set of roughly eight highly homologous variants, appeared characteristic of ankylosing spondylitis blood. Peripheral blood held disease-linked clones only at relatively low frequency, and these were CD8+.

The TCR was taken from a male donor with ankylosing spondylitis or in good health (not recorded which). The sequencing sample was made of blood, either unsorted or a sorted T cell fraction (not recorded which). V gene TRBV5-1 combines with J gene TRBJ2-5; TRBD2 agrees at 9 bases. The CDR3 spells CASSLAPAGGQETQYF. The CDR3 DNA reads TGCGCCAGCAGCTTGGCTCCGGCGGGAGGGCAAGAGACCCAGTACTTC.